The clone carrying this TCR beta chain appeared many times. TCR beta CDR3 regions were amplified from RNA transcripts. An initial RT-PCR round employing HTBI primers preceded a second-round multiplex PCR. TCRdb fed the multiplex PCR reads into MiXCR, producing one record per CDR3 protein. The table includes 500,000 to 700,000 distinct CDR3 sequences, less than 40% detected once. The record originates from a study of Graves' ophthalmopathy and Graves' hyperthyroidism. This CDR3 has 14 residues. J lost 0 bases, V lost 3 bases, and 1 base had no gene match. From germline, CDR1 is LNHDA and CDR2 SQIVND (reference sequence).

Sequenced material: peripheral blood or thyroid tissue (not recorded which). The TCR sequence derives from an adult man with Graves' hyperthyroidism. The chain has TRBV19 and TRBJ1-1; 7 nucleotides agree with TRBD1. The chain's CDR3 is CASSMGQMNTEAFF. DNA for the CDR3: TGTGCCAGTAGTATGGGACAGATGAACACTGAAGCTTTCTTT.